What follows are 23 T cell receptor beta chains derived from one specimen sequenced in a study of cytomegalovirus exposure and HLA in healthy donors. Here immunoSEQ multiplex PCR was the method, and the copy in TCRdb shows in-frame clones only, minus some. The sample yields approximately 140,000 clones, roughly four fifths seen once. Material: PBMCs. The receptors here all came from a woman aged 25 to 39 in good health and CMV-seronegative.

The chain couples TRBV6-5 to TRBJ2-7, with TRBD1 matching 9 bases. Germline assignment: CDR1 MNHEY and CDR2 SVGAGI. This CDR3 contains 14 residues. Trimming took 2 bases from V and 4 from J; bases not matched to a gene: 3. The CDR3 is CASSYRTGAYEQYF. CDR3 coding DNA: TGTGCCAGCAGTTACCGGACAGGGGCGTACGAGCAGTACTTC.

This clone was counted a few times. This chain links TRBV10-3 with TRBJ1-2, with 7 bases that match TRBD1. J gave up 3 bases and V 4 bases, and 8 bases lay outside the gene matches. The length of the CDR3 is 15 residues. CDR1 is ENHRY and CDR2 is SYGVKD in the germline V gene. The CDR3 protein is CAISGYRGRDYGYTF. CDR3 DNA: TGTGCCATCAGTGGGTACAGGGGACGAGACTATGGCTACACCTTC.

This rearrangement joins TRBV27 to TRBJ1-4, with TRBD1 matching over 9 bases. This CDR3 spans 16 amino acids. V was pared by 5 bases and J by 4 bases, with 8 bases of the junction left unmatched. Germline CDR1 MNHEY, CDR2 SMNVEV (reference sequence). The CDR3 spells CASSPTGGSNNEKLFF. DNA of the CDR3: TGTGCCAGCAGTCCTACAGGGGGCAGTAATAATGAAAAACTGTTTTTT.

This rearrangement joins TRBV5-1 to TRBJ1-6; 12 bases are shared with TRBD1. This CDR3 spans 16 amino acids. CDR1 SGHRS and CDR2 YFSETQ come from the germline V gene. After removal of 0 bases from V and 9 bases from J, the junction contained 4 bases not matched to a gene. The CDR3, as DNA: TGCGCCAGCAGCTTGGAGGGACAGGGGGCAGCTTCACCCCTCCACTTT. Its protein is CASSLEGQGAASPLHF. The full variable domain, rest sourced from reference TRBV5-1 and TRBJ1-6, is KAGVTQTPRYLIKTRGQQVTLSCSPISGHRSVSWYQQTPGQGLQFLFEYFSETQRNKGNFPGRFSGRQFSNSRSEMNVSTLELGDSALYLCASSLEGQGAASPLHFGNGTRLTVT.

This clone was found once. The rearrangement joins TRBV5-1 to TRBJ1-6; 7 nucleotides agree with TRBD1. CDR3 length: 16 amino acids. The junction had 5 bases not matched to a gene; V was cut back by 4 bases and J by 1 base. Germline V gene sequence: CDR1 SGHRS, CDR2 YFSETQ. The CDR3, as DNA: TGCGCCAGCAGCACCAGGGGGGAATCCTATAATTCACCCCTCCACTTT. Protein product: CASSTRGESYNSPLHF.

V is TRBV7-8 and J is TRBJ2-1, with 8 bases lining up with TRBD1. The germline gives CDR1 SGHVS, CDR2 FQNEAQ. The CDR3 has 15 amino acids. V gave up 1 base and J gave up 8 bases; unmatched junction bases: 7. DNA for the CDR3: TGTGCCAGCAGCTTAGAGCAGGGGGCTCGGTATGAGCAGTTCTTC. Translating it yields CASSLEQGARYEQFF.

The chain links TRBV11-2 to TRBJ1-1, with TRBD1 matching over 8 bases. From germline, CDR1 is SGHAT and CDR2 FQNNGV. The V and J ends lost 5 bases and 4 bases, in that order; junction bases with no gene match: 6. This CDR3 contains 14 residues. The CDR3 DNA sequence: TGTGCCAGCAGCCGCGGGACAGGAGGCACTGAAGCTTTCTTT. It is translated as CASSRGTGGTEAFF.

CDR3 residues: CASSQVWQGGQPQHF. CDR3 DNA: TGCGCCAGCAGCCAAGTATGGCAGGGCGGCCAGCCCCAGCATTTT. The genes are TRBV4-3 and TRBJ1-5, with D maybe TRBD1 (5 bases). Germline assignment: CDR1 LGHNA and CDR2 YSLEER. The germline V and J ends were trimmed by 1 base and 7 bases, with 14 bases remaining between them. The CDR3 runs to 15 residues.

J is TRBJ2-7 and V is TRBV4-3; weak D call: TRBD1 (6 bases). The CDR3 is made up of 16 amino acids. V was clipped by 3 bases and J by 7 bases, with 22 bases between them. Germline CDR1 LGHNA, CDR2 YSLEER. CDR3 in DNA: TGCGCCAGCAGCCAGGAGCCCCGGCAGGGGACGGGGGAGCAGTACTTC. Residues: CASSQEPRQGTGEQYF.

V usage is TRBV2 and J usage is TRBJ1-2, with 10 bases aligning to TRBD1. After removal of 6 bases from V and 0 bases from J, the junction contained 7 bases not matched to a gene. Germline V gene sequence: CDR1 SNHLY, CDR2 FYNNEI. The CDR3 extends over 16 amino acids. As DNA, the CDR3 is TGTGCCAGCAGCCTTCGACAGGGGGCTGCTAACTATGGCTACACCTTC. This codes for CASSLRQGAANYGYTF.

This clone was seen only once. This rearrangement joins TRBV19 to TRBJ1-4, with 9 bases that match TRBD1. The CDR3 totals 18 residues. In germline, CDR1 is LNHDA, CDR2 SQIVND (reference sequence). V trimming: 3 bases; J trimming: 2 bases; junction bases outside the gene matches: 10. CDR3 loop: CASSMGQGGRSTNEKLFF. The CDR3 DNA follows: TGTGCCAGTAGTATGGGACAGGGTGGGAGATCGACTAATGAAAAACTGTTTTTT.

The chain links TRBV4-3 to TRBJ1-4; possible D gene TRBD1, 6 bases. CDR1 is LGHNA and CDR2 is YSLEER in the germline V gene. V was trimmed by 4 bases and J by 3 bases, leaving 12 bases between them. The CDR3 covers 15 residues. The CDR3 sequence is CASSRLQGPNEKLFF. CDR3 in DNA: TGCGCCAGCAGCCGATTACAGGGTCCTAATGAAAAACTGTTTTTT.

V gene TRBV7-9 combines with J gene TRBJ1-2; 11 bases agree with TRBD1. Germline CDR1 SEHNR, CDR2 FQNEAQ (reference sequence). V was clipped by 10 bases and J by 7 bases; unmatched bases: 8. The CDR3 contains 13 residues. CDR3 nucleotides: TGTGCCACCGGATGGACAGGGGGCCGTGGCTACACCTTC. It is translated as CATGWTGGRGYTF.

The CDR3 reads CASSFRDREYNEQFF. In nucleotides, the CDR3 is TGTGCCAGCAGCTTTCGGGACAGGGAATACAATGAGCAGTTCTTC. The rearrangement uses TRBV5-6 and TRBJ2-1; TRBD1 matches 9 bases. CDR3 length: 15 amino acids. With 2 bases clipped from V and 4 bases from J, the junction kept 4 bases outside the gene matches. Per the germline V gene, CDR1 is SGHDT and CDR2 is YYEEEE.

This chain links TRBV2 with TRBJ2-5; no clear D gene. CDR3 length: 15 amino acids. The germline gives CDR1 SNHLY, CDR2 FYNNEI. V lost 1 base and J lost 2, with 11 bases in between. CDR3 DNA: TGTGCCAGCAGTGAAGGCCTGACAAGACAAGAGACCCAGTACTTC. Translation: CASSEGLTRQETQYF.

V and J are TRBV19 and TRBJ2-2, with D possibly TRBD2 on 6 matching bases. The CDR3 is 17 residues long. Germline assignment: CDR1 LNHDA and CDR2 SQIVND (reference sequence). The V end was cut by 6 bases, the J end by 4 bases, with 21 bases between. CDR3 region: CASRRRGGLLFTGELFF. The CDR3 DNA sequence: TGTGCCAGTAGGAGGCGGGGTGGACTTCTCTTCACCGGGGAGCTGTTTTTT.

The chain is built from TRBV11-2 and TRBJ2-7; TRBD2 aligns across 8 bases. J lost 1 base, V lost 1 base, and 9 bases had no gene match. There are 17 residues in the CDR3. Germline loops: CDR1 SGHAT, CDR2 FQNNGV. For the CDR3, the DNA is TGTGCCAGCAGCTTAGTAGGCGGGGGGCTAAGGTCCTACGAGCAGTACTTC. It codes for CASSLVGGGLRSYEQYF.

The chain links TRBV20-1 to TRBJ2-4; D is possibly TRBD2 (6 bases). V shed 3 bases and J shed 15 bases, with 9 bases lying between them. The CDR3 has 9 residues. In germline, CDR1 is DFQATT, CDR2 SNEGSKA (reference sequence). The CDR3 DNA reads TGCAGTGCTAGCGGACTACCGTACTTC. As protein: CSASGLPYF.

The V and J genes are TRBV28 and TRBJ1-3; no reliable D call. Germline CDR1 is MDHEN and CDR2 is SYDVKM. V gave up 3 bases and J gave up 0 bases, with 12 bases separating them. The CDR3 contains 16 residues. The CDR3 region is CASSFAMAGSGNTIYF. DNA for the CDR3: TGTGCCAGCAGTTTTGCAATGGCAGGCTCTGGAAACACCATATATTTT. Full variable domain (rest looked up from reference TRBV28 and TRBJ1-3): DVKVTQSSRYLVKRTGEKVFLECVQDMDHENMFWYRQDPGLGLRLIYFSYDVKMKEKGDIPEGYSVSREKKERFSLILESASTNQTSMYLCASSFAMAGSGNTIYFGEGSWLTVV.

This chain uses TRBV4-2 with TRBJ1-2; D unresolved. Germline CDR1 is LGHNA and CDR2 is YNFKEQ. Trimming stripped 0 bases from V and 4 bases from J, with 12 bases between. This CDR3 has 15 amino acids. CDR3 in amino acids: CASSQDIAGAYGYTF. CDR3 coding DNA: TGTGCCAGCAGCCAAGATATTGCGGGAGCCTATGGCTACACCTTC.

The chain uses TRBV29-1 and TRBJ1-1; D not certain. V lost 4 bases and J 3 bases, leaving 9 bases between the germline ends. CDR3 length: 12 residues. The germline gives CDR1 SQVTM, CDR2 ANQGSEA. The CDR3 region is CSVVRVDTEAFF. CDR3 in DNA: TGCAGCGTTGTCCGGGTGGACACTGAAGCTTTCTTT.

The chain employs TRBV6-5 and TRBJ2-3; D remains unclear. V lost 6 bases and J 1 base, leaving 14 bases between the germline ends. The CDR3 is 15 amino acids. Germline CDR1 MNHEY, CDR2 SVGAGI. The CDR3 region is CASRSPRTGTDTQYF. For the CDR3, the DNA is TGTGCCAGCAGATCACCCCGCACGGGCACAGATACGCAGTATTTT.

The CDR3 sequence is CASSPRTGPYEQYF. The CDR3 DNA reads as TGTGCCAGCAGCCCTAGGACAGGCCCCTACGAGCAGTACTTC. V and J are TRBV2 and TRBJ2-7, with TRBD1 identical over 7 bases. The germline gives CDR1 SNHLY, CDR2 FYNNEI. After removal of 6 bases from V and 2 bases from J, the junction contained 7 bases not matched to a gene. There are 14 residues in the CDR3.